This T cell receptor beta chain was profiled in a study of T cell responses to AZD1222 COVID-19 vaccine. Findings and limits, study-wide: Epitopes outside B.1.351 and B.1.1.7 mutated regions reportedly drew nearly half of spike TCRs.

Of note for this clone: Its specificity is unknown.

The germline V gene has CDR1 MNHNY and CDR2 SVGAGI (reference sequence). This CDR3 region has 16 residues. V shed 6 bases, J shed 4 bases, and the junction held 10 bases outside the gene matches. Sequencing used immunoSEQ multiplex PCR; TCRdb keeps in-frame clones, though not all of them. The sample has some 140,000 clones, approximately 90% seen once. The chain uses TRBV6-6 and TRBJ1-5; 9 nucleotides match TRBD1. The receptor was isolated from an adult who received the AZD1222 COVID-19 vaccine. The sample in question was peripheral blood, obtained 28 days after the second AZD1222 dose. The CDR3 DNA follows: TGTGCCAGCAGCAAGGGACAGGGACAGGTTAATCAGCCCCAGCATTTT. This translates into CASSKGQGQVNQPQHF.